A single sample gave rise to the 18 T cell receptor beta chains below, sequenced in a study of T-cell memory formation after mild COVID-19. MiXCR was run by TCRdb on the 5' RACE reads, yielding one entry per CDR3 protein. The sample includes a few hundred thousand distinct CDR3 sequences, 15% to 20% of them seen just once. Sequenced material: PBMCs or a T cell subset sorted from them (not recorded which). These receptors were collected from a man aged 18 to 29 who had mild COVID-19 (a few samples of this study predate the infection). Cell type and time point are not known.

This clonotype was counted between two and nine times. This chain connects TRBV10-3 to TRBJ2-3; perhaps D is TRBD1 or TRBD2 (5 bases each). V was pared by 6 bases and J by 2 bases, with 15 bases between. The germline V gene has CDR1 ENHRY and CDR2 SYGVKD. The CDR3 loop spans 15 amino acids. The CDR3 protein is CAISGSGGPTDTQYF. The CDR3, as DNA: TGTGCCATCAGCGGATCTGGGGGACCCACAGATACGCAGTATTTT.

This clonotype has only a few counts. V gene TRBV20-1 combines with J gene TRBJ2-3, with D possibly matching TRBD2 (7 bases). The V end lost 4 bases, the J end lost 2 bases, and 13 bases lay between the germline ends. The CDR3 totals 14 residues. Germline values: CDR1 DFQATT, CDR2 SNEGSKA (reference sequence). CDR3 coding DNA: TGCAGTGCTACGAGGGGGGGTTTCACAGATACGCAGTATTTT. The encoded protein is CSATRGGFTDTQYF.

This clonotype was counted a few times. The chain combines TRBV10-1 with TRBJ1-1; D is possibly TRBD1 (5 bases). Germline lookup yields CDR1 WNHNN and CDR2 SYGVQD (reference sequence). The CDR3 length is 11 residues. The germline V and J ends were trimmed by 4 bases and 11 bases, with 11 bases remaining between them. The CDR3 DNA reads as TGCGCCAGCAGTGTCGGGCGACAGGCTTTCTTT. Its protein is CASSVGRQAFF.

The rearrangement uses TRBV20-1 and TRBJ2-7; weak D call: TRBD2 (7 bases). Deletions cut 6 bases from V and 0 bases from J, with 12 bases between. This CDR3 contains 13 residues. The germline CDR1 and CDR2 sequences are DFQATT and SNEGSKA (reference sequence). The CDR3 protein is CSATGGGSYEQYF. As DNA, the CDR3 is TGCAGTGCGACGGGGGGCGGCTCCTACGAGCAGTACTTC.

The chain carries TRBV4-1 and TRBJ2-3; 8 bases line up with TRBD2. This CDR3 contains 16 residues. CDR1 and CDR2 from the germline V gene are MGHRA and YSYEKL. V gave up 1 base and J gave up 6 bases; unmatched junction bases: 9. As DNA, the CDR3 is TGCGCCAGCAGCCAAGGAAACGGGGGGGCCTACGATACGCAGTATTTT. It encodes CASSQGNGGAYDTQYF.

This clonotype was picked up a small number of times. The gene calls are TRBV5-1 and TRBJ2-3; D uncertain. The length of the CDR3 is 16 residues. V lost 1 base to trimming and J lost 3 bases, with 15 bases between them. The germline gives CDR1 SGHRS, CDR2 YFSETQ. The CDR3 sequence is CASSLSVHGITDTQYF. As DNA, the CDR3 is TGCGCCAGCAGCTTGTCCGTCCATGGGATAACAGATACGCAGTATTTT.

This chain uses TRBV5-1 with TRBJ2-5; D might be TRBD1 or TRBD2, each matching 5 bases. The length of the CDR3 is 15 residues. Trimming removed 0 bases from V and 6 bases from J, with 15 bases in between. Looked up from germline, CDR1 is SGHRS and CDR2 is YFSETQ. This CDR3 reads CASSLVSPGRQTQYF. For the CDR3, the DNA is TGCGCCAGCAGCTTGGTGTCTCCAGGGAGACAGACCCAGTACTTC.

This clonotype has more than one count but fewer than ten. The chain combines TRBV10-3 with TRBJ2-7, with 7 bases fitting TRBD2. Germline V CDR1 and CDR2: ENHRY, SYGVKD. CDR3 length: 13 amino acids. J lost 6 bases, V lost 4 bases, and 6 bases had no gene match. The CDR3 loop is CAISVRGEGEQYV. The DNA of the CDR3 is TGTGCCATCAGTGTTCGGGGGGAGGGCGAGCAGTACGTC.

The chain uses TRBV27 and TRBJ2-3; a weak D match, TRBD1 (6 bases). The germline gives CDR1 MNHEY, CDR2 SMNVEV (reference sequence). This CDR3 contains 13 residues. Trimming removed 5 bases at V and 2 bases at J, with 8 bases between. The CDR3 reads CASSRTVTDTQYF. Here the CDR3 DNA reads TGTGCCAGCAGTAGGACAGTCACAGATACGCAGTATTTT.

In its sample, this clonotype was seen a few times. The genes are TRBV11-2 and TRBJ2-2; D perhaps matches TRBD2 (6 bases). The CDR3 is made up of 16 amino acids. Germline CDR1 and CDR2: SGHAT and FQNNGV. Trimming cost V 0 bases and J 5 bases, with 13 bases left between them. In DNA form, the CDR3 reads TGTGCCAGCAGCTTAGATCTGACGGCGGGGACCGGGGAGCTGTTTTTT. Translated: CASSLDLTAGTGELFF.

This clonotype was detected only a few times. The J gene is TRBJ2-3, the V gene TRBV12-3 or TRBV12-4; 8 nucleotides match TRBD2. J gave up 7 bases and V 2 bases, and 5 bases lay outside the gene matches. This CDR3 is built from 14 residues. CDR3 region: CASSLSGGANTQYF. In DNA, the CDR3 is TGTGCCAGCAGTTTATCGGGGGGGGCGAATACGCAGTATTTT.

This rearrangement joins TRBV7-3 to TRBJ2-3; TRBD1 matches 12 bases. Germline trimming cut 2 bases from V and 5 bases from J; bases unmatched to any gene: 5. Germline V gives CDR1 SGHTA, CDR2 FQGTGA. CDR3 length equals 16 residues. The CDR3 sequence is CASSLVGQGAGDTQYF. The CDR3 bases are TGTGCCAGCAGCTTAGTGGGACAGGGGGCAGGAGATACGCAGTATTTT.

This rearrangement joins TRBV20-1 to TRBJ1-4; 9 bases agree with TRBD1. The germline CDR1 and CDR2 sequences are DFQATT and SNEGSKA (reference sequence). The CDR3 contains 13 residues. V was pared by 2 bases and J by 7 bases, with 2 bases of the junction left unmatched. Here the CDR3 reads CSARSDRGEKLFF. The CDR3 region has the DNA TGCAGTGCTAGATCGGACAGGGGTGAAAAACTGTTTTTT.

The CDR3 DNA reads as TGCGCCAGCAGTCCGCCGGGACTCGGGTTCACAGATACGCAGTATTTT. Translation gives CASSPPGLGFTDTQYF. The chain couples TRBV5-1 to TRBJ2-3; D is perhaps TRBD2 (6 bases). Germline V gives CDR1 SGHRS, CDR2 YFSETQ. CDR3 length equals 16 residues. V was cut by 5 bases and J by 2 bases, with 18 bases left in between.

The chain uses TRBV12-3 or TRBV12-4 and TRBJ1-5; TRBD1 might be the D (5 bases). This CDR3 contains 15 residues. Trimming removed 8 bases at V and 3 bases at J, with 17 bases between. In nucleotides, the CDR3 is TGTGCCAGCGAATCTTCCGGGGCACCCAATCAGCCCCAGCATTTT. It is translated as CASESSGAPNQPQHF.

This clonotype has just a few counts. This rearrangement joins TRBV28 to TRBJ1-2; 12 bases are a match to TRBD1. This CDR3 comprises 15 residues. The J segment lost 6 bases and the V segment lost 5 bases, leaving 7 bases of the junction unmatched. Germline V gene data show CDR1 as MDHEN and CDR2 as SYDVKM. The CDR3 protein is CASSLPGQGADGYTF. The CDR3 coding sequence is TGTGCCAGCAGTCTCCCGGGACAGGGGGCCGATGGCTACACCTTC.

This clonotype was recorded a few times. This chain connects TRBV6-6 to TRBJ2-2; 8 positions match TRBD1. This CDR3 comprises 16 residues. Germline V gene lookup returns CDR1 MNHNY and CDR2 SVGAGI (reference sequence). The trim removed 0 bases at V and 4 bases at J, leaving 4 bases unmatched. CDR3 protein: CASSYSLQGVTGELFF. CDR3 nucleotide sequence: TGTGCCAGCAGTTACTCGTTACAGGGGGTCACCGGGGAGCTGTTTTTT.

In this sample, this clonotype turned up a few times. The chain uses TRBV18 and TRBJ2-3; 11 bases match TRBD2. Germline V gene sequence: CDR1 KGHSH, CDR2 LQKENI. Trimming removed 3 bases from V and 0 bases from J; junction bases left unmatched: 8. The CDR3 has 18 residues. CDR3 amino acids: CASSPTSGGYVSTDTQYF. The CDR3 nucleotides read TGTGCCAGCTCACCTACTAGCGGGGGATATGTTAGCACAGATACGCAGTATTTT. Full variable domain (outside the CDR3, taken from reference TRBV18 and TRBJ2-3): NAGVMQNPRHLVRRRGQEARLRCSPMKGHSHVYWYRQLPEEGLKFMVYLQKENIIDESGMPKERFSAEFPKEGPSILRIQQVVRGDSAAYFCASSPTSGGYVSTDTQYFGPGTRLTVL.